Below, one T cell receptor beta chain is given with its context. No antigen is known for it. A junction end diverges from the germline sequence, so it may reflect a read error. Germline V CDR1 and CDR2: SGHNT, YYREEE (reference sequence). There are 15 residues in the CDR3. This specimen comes from a study of early T cells in non-severe SARS-CoV-2 infection. Study details: Sequencing used unsorted whole-blood bulk RNA, so chains lack pairing. Findings and limits, study-wide: Private and CD4 specificities were missed by VDJdb matching, which favored anti-spike CD8 responses.

In the library, individual cDNA molecules carried attached unique molecular identifiers. TCRdb reanalysed the 5' RACE reads using MiXCR and keeps one entry per CDR3 protein. The sample gives 35,000 to 50,000 distinct CDR3 sequences, about a quarter of which show up once; 4.5% to 5% is in the top ten. The starting material was whole blood, obtained at baseline. The clonotype originates from an adult who was a healthcare worker with PCR-confirmed SARS-CoV-2 infection or an uninfected control (not recorded which). The chain recombines TRBV5-4 with TRBJ1-1, with a possible D match to TRBD1 (6 bases). As DNA, the CDR3 is TGTGTCAGCAGCTTGGACCCCCACAGGGACACTGAAGCTTTCTTT. Protein product: CVSSLDPHRDTEAFF.